What follows describes a single T cell receptor beta chain. Its antigen is still unknown. The data stem from a study of T cell repertoires in ileal Crohn's disease. At the level of the study: About half received postoperative treatment, roughly ten with thiopurines and 15 to 20 anti-TNF. The M6 sample came from neoterminal ileum during colonoscopy after surgery. General study results and limits: Clonality above 26.8% at surgery always came with endoscopic recurrence.

Regarding time point: neoterminal ileum biopsy at postoperative endoscopy, about 6 months after surgery. Per sample, roughly 500 nanograms of biopsy DNA were TCRB immunosequenced. TCRdb's table, derived via immunoSEQ multiplex PCR, lists solely in-frame clones and lacks some. The profile shows about 13,000 clones, 78% of them singletons. V lost 8 bases to trimming and J lost 5 bases; unmatched junction nucleotides: 8. The CDR3 covers 12 residues. Germline V gives CDR1 SQVTM, CDR2 ANQGSEA. The gene calls are TRBV29-1 and TRBJ2-7, with 8 bases aligning to TRBD1. The sequence was collected from an adult with Crohn's disease. The sample consisted of ileal tissue. The CDR3 nucleotides are TGCAGCACTCGACAGGGGTCCCACGAGCAGTACTTC. It is translated as CSTRQGSHEQYF.